The sequence of this T cell receptor beta chain was determined in a study of blood T cell repertoires in COVID-19. Study-level information: Whether acute or convalescent, the COVID-19 samples came from the United States, Italy and Spain. Sources were T cells, B-cell-depleted T cells, or PBMCs; the material itself was cDNA or gDNA.

Methods used by the authors: Amplification of reference gene primers provided the estimated nucleated cell counts. Some clones are missing from TCRdb's copy, which holds only in-frame ones; the method was immunoSEQ multiplex PCR. That table supplies the V and J calls and clone size; D and trimming were determined from the DNA. The sample has a few hundred thousand clones, roughly 80% seen once. The CDR3 covers 14 residues. The germline CDR1 and CDR2 sequences are MNHEY and SVGAGI. Trimming shortened V by 7 bases and J by 3 bases, and 13 bases separated the two germline ends. The V gene is TRBV6-5, the J gene TRBJ1-5; no definite D call. The sequence was obtained from a human donor with acute or convalescent COVID-19. The donor label of this sample is uncertain. Sequencing was done on a sample of peripheral blood. The CDR3 bases are TGTGCCAGCACCACGAGGGCTGCCAATCAGCCCCAGCATTTT. It translates to CASTTRAANQPQHF.